Listed here is a single TCR beta chain. Its antigen is as yet unknown. This specimen comes from a study of STAT5B mutations in CD4+ large granular lymphocyte leukemia. Broader study findings: Patient CD4-sorted repertoires stayed more clonal than healthy ones after leukemic-clone removal. Top patient clones used TRBV06 genes more often: 8/27 versus 2/35 in controls.

Healthy controls were blood donor buffy coats. The assay was run at survey level. The protocol was immunoSEQ multiplex PCR, while the TCRdb copy is restricted to in-frame clones and leaves out a portion. The table has more than 30,000 clones, 85% to 90% seen once; the top ten hold 0.41%. Germline values: CDR1 KGHSH, CDR2 LQKENI. V shed 3 bases and J 9 bases; nucleotides not matched to a gene: 1. The CDR3 sequence is 13 residues long. Sequencing was carried out using CD4+ T cells from blood buffy coats. The sequence was obtained from a human donor in good health. The chain uses TRBV18 and TRBJ2-1, with 11 bases fitting TRBD2. The CDR3 reads CASSPGLAVEQFF. CDR3 DNA: TGTGCCAGCTCACCGGGACTAGCGGTTGAGCAGTTCTTC.